These 14 T cell receptor beta chains originate from one sample sequenced in a study of OX40 agonist ivuxolimab in advanced cancers. Method: immunoSEQ multiplex PCR; TCRdb's copy keeps in-frame clones and lacks some. The sample contains some 89,000 clones, roughly four fifths of which appear only once. This specimen consisted of CD4+ or CD8+ T cells sorted from blood, obtained in a trial of the OX40 agonist ivuxolimab. The receptors originated from an adult with an advanced solid tumor such as melanoma, head and neck, liver or kidney cancer.

The rearrangement joins TRBV19 to TRBJ1-5; tentative D call: TRBD1 (5 bases). Looked up from germline, CDR1 is LNHDA and CDR2 is SQIVND (reference sequence). V was pared by 2 bases and J by 6 bases, with 11 bases between. CDR3 length: 14 residues. Written as DNA, the CDR3 is TGTGCCAGTAGTATACTCAGGGTCGGTCAGCCCCAGCATTTT. Translated: CASSILRVGQPQHF.

This clone is a singleton in its sample. The chain has TRBV5-1 and TRBJ2-1, with D tentatively TRBD1 (6 bases). Trimming removed 5 bases from V and 5 bases from J, with 20 bases in between. Germline V gene lookup returns CDR1 SGHRS and CDR2 YFSETQ. The CDR3 runs 16 residues. The CDR3 DNA sequence: TGCGCCAGCAGTTATGGAAGGGGCGGACAGAACAATGAGCAGTTCTTC. It encodes CASSYGRGGQNNEQFF.

As regards this clone: An end of the junction differs from the germline gene, which may be a read error. This chain connects TRBV5-1 to TRBJ1-2; possibly TRBD1 for D (5 bases). The CDR3 sequence is 13 residues long. The germline CDR1 and CDR2 sequences are SGHRS and YFSETQ. CDR3 DNA: TGCGCCAGCAGCACCGCCGGGACGCCTGTCCCCTACTTC. This codes for CASSTAGTPVPYF.

V and J are TRBV5-4 and TRBJ2-7; D is possibly TRBD2 (5 bases). This CDR3 has 16 amino acids. Germline CDR1 and CDR2: SGHNT and YYREEE (reference sequence). Trimming removed 2 bases at V and 3 bases at J, with 18 bases between. Here the CDR3 reads CASSLGRVGRYYEQYF. In DNA form, the CDR3 reads TGTGCCAGCAGCTTAGGGAGAGTTGGAAGATACTACGAGCAGTACTTC.

The CDR3 here is CASSLLGSGASYEQYF. The CDR3 bases are TGTGCCAGCAGCTTGTTGGGTAGCGGGGCCTCCTACGAGCAGTACTTC. The genes are TRBV5-6 and TRBJ2-7; 8 nucleotides align to TRBD2. This CDR3 contains 16 residues. The V gene's germline CDR1 is SGHDT and CDR2 YYEEEE. V lost 1 base, J lost 0 bases, and 6 bases stayed unmatched.

This chain joins TRBV5-1 and TRBJ2-7; D perhaps matches TRBD2 (6 bases). Germline assignment: CDR1 SGHRS and CDR2 YFSETQ. Trimming left V 0 bases short and J 4 bases short, with 11 bases between. The CDR3 extends over 14 amino acids. The CDR3 loop reads CASSLGTGEYEQYF. DNA of the CDR3: TGCGCCAGCAGCTTGGGTACGGGGGAATACGAGCAGTACTTC.

The chain recombines TRBV11-3 with TRBJ2-2; no reliable D call. CDR3 length: 14 amino acids. Looked up from germline, CDR1 is SGHNT and CDR2 is YENEEA. V gave up 1 base and J gave up 4 bases, with 7 bases separating them. CDR3 loop: CASSLGAGTGELFF. The DNA for the CDR3 is TGTGCCAGCAGCTTAGGGGCCGGCACCGGGGAGCTGTTTTTT.

In this sample, this clone turned up a few times. The V call is TRBV6-6, the J call TRBJ1-4, with 10 positions matching TRBD1. Germline V gives CDR1 MNHNY, CDR2 SVGAGI (reference sequence). V shed 7 bases, J shed 7 bases, and the junction held 6 bases outside the gene matches. CDR3 size: 14 residues. For the CDR3, the DNA is TGTGCCAGCATTAACGGGGACAGGGGTGAAAAACTGTTTTTT. It specifies CASINGDRGEKLFF.

This chain uses TRBV5-4 with TRBJ2-1, with TRBD2 identical over 13 bases. V lost 4 bases, J lost 8 bases, and 6 bases stayed unmatched. The CDR3 sequence is 15 residues long. The germline V gene encodes CDR1 SGHNT and CDR2 YYREEE (reference sequence). The CDR3 nucleotides are TGTGCCAGCAGCCAGGGACTAGCGGGGACGCATGAGCAGTTCTTC. Amino acids: CASSQGLAGTHEQFF.

The chain uses TRBV6-5 and TRBJ1-1, with D perhaps matching TRBD1 (6 bases). The CDR3 runs to 13 residues. V was cut by 5 bases and J by 1 base, with 8 bases left in between. The germline V gene encodes CDR1 MNHEY and CDR2 SVGAGI. As DNA, the CDR3 is TGTGCCAGCAGTGCGACAGGGAACACTGAAGCTTTCTTT. It is translated as CASSATGNTEAFF.

This chain connects TRBV2 to TRBJ2-5, with D unclear. The germline V gene has CDR1 SNHLY and CDR2 FYNNEI. V lost 4 bases, J lost 1 base, and 10 bases lay in between. The CDR3 spans 14 residues. Here the CDR3 DNA reads TGTGCCAGCAGTGCCCTTCGGAGCCAAGAGACCCAGTACTTC. Its protein product is CASSALRSQETQYF.

This clone was seen more than once but under ten times. The chain joins TRBV28 to TRBJ2-3; D is ambiguous. The CDR3 loop spans 13 amino acids. V was clipped by 5 bases and J by 2 bases, with 8 bases between them. Germline V gene lookup returns CDR1 MDHEN and CDR2 SYDVKM. The CDR3 DNA is TGTGCCAGCAGTGTACCTAACACAGATACGCAGTATTTT. Protein sequence: CASSVPNTDTQYF.

This clone was picked up a small number of times. The chain links TRBV6-6 to TRBJ1-5; unclear D gene. The V end was cut by 5 bases, the J end by 10 bases, with 12 bases between. Germline CDR1 reads MNHNY; CDR2 reads SVGAGI (reference sequence). The CDR3 is made up of 12 amino acids. DNA of the CDR3: TGTGCCAGCAGTACTTCTTCCAGACCCCAGCATTTT. It codes for CASSTSSRPQHF.

This clone was observed a few times. The rearrangement uses TRBV6-5 and TRBJ2-5; D not resolved. The ends were cut back, 6 bases at V and 4 bases at J, with 12 bases in the middle. The CDR3 contains 13 residues. The V gene's germline CDR1 is MNHEY and CDR2 SVGAGI. The CDR3 is CASRKTAPETQYF. As DNA, the CDR3 is TGTGCCAGCAGAAAGACGGCCCCAGAGACCCAGTACTTC.